This entry concerns a single T cell receptor (beta chain). Its antigen is still unknown. One base away lies a much larger clone, so this may be a sequencing read error. From 20-30 mg of unsorted bulk tissue, DNA and RNA were co-extracted together. Patients carried chronic HBV infection without prior treatment. The entry originates in a study of tumor-infiltrating lymphocytes in primary liver carcinoma. Study-level information: These were node-negative, non-metastatic T1-T3 tumors of roughly 4 to 11 cm.

TCR beta cDNA was made from 450 to 600 ng total RNA with a constant-region primer. Slightly modified ARM-PCR, run as three nested multiplex PCR rounds, produced the TCR beta libraries. TCRdb re-analysed the multiplex PCR reads in MiXCR, keeping a single row per CDR3 protein. Among approximately 54,000 distinct CDR3 sequences listed, around 79% were seen once. Study observations and caveats: Tumor region pairs overlapped more than did tumor-adjacent and tumor-blood pairs.

Sequencing was done on a sample of liver tumor tissue from sampling region 2. The subset here: tumor region T2, inferior pole. The receptor comes from a man in his forties with primary liver carcinoma and hepatitis B virus infection.

The CDR3 spells CSAPLPLSNEEFF. The DNA of the CDR3 is TGCAGCGCTCCACTGCCCCTGAGCAATGAGGAGTTCTTC. V is TRBV29-1 and J is TRBJ2-1; no definite D call. The CDR3 is 13 amino acids. CDR1 and CDR2 (germline): SQVTM, ANQGSEA.